Listed below are T cell receptor beta chains from one sample, sequenced in a study of blood T cell repertoires in COVID-19. Clones were read by immunoSEQ multiplex PCR, and TCRdb kept only the in-frame ones, dropping some. The sample has about 230,000 clones, 80% to 90% seen once. Sequenced: peripheral blood. The source of these receptors is a man aged 45-60 years with COVID-19, enrolled during active disease. CDR3s include the opening cysteine and the closing phenylalanine or tryptophan. Fields, in order: V gene, clone size, J gene, D gene, CDR3 DNA, CDR3 protein. A D gene is named only where the DNA matches it firmly. Only part of the rows carry a size: once, few, many, or a class if the clone is expanded.

v_gene: TRBV5-1
abundance: NA
j_gene: TRBJ2-5
d_gene: TRBD2
CDR3nt: TGCGCCAGCAGCTGGAGCGGGGGGGGCCAAGAGACCCAGTACTTC
CDR3aa: CASSWSGGGQETQYF

v_gene: TRBV19
abundance: NA
j_gene: TRBJ1-4
d_gene: NA
CDR3nt: TGTGCCAGTACCGCCACGGGGGGCCATAATGAAAAACTGTTTTTT
CDR3aa: CASTATGGHNEKLFF

v_gene: TRBV30
abundance: NA
j_gene: TRBJ2-2
d_gene: TRBD1
CDR3nt: TGTGCCTGGAAAACAGGGGGCTTCACCGGGGAGCTGTTTTTT
CDR3aa: CAWKTGGFTGELFF

v_gene: TRBV29-1
abundance: NA
j_gene: TRBJ2-3
d_gene: NA
CDR3nt: TGCAGCGTTGCCGGCAGGGCGACAGATACGCAGTATTTT
CDR3aa: CSVAGRATDTQYF

v_gene: TRBV11-2
abundance: once
j_gene: TRBJ2-7
d_gene: NA
CDR3nt: TGTGCCAGCAGCCCTCGTCCCCCCGAGCAGTACTTC
CDR3aa: CASSPRPPEQYF

v_gene: TRBV7-2
abundance: NA
j_gene: TRBJ1-2
d_gene: NA
CDR3nt: TGTGCCAGCAGCTTAACCCCCAGTATTAACTATGGCTACACCTTC
CDR3aa: CASSLTPSINYGYTF

v_gene: TRBV30
abundance: NA
j_gene: TRBJ1-6
d_gene: NA
CDR3nt: TGTGCCTGGAGCCTCCAGTCACCCCTCCACTTT
CDR3aa: CAWSLQSPLHF

v_gene: TRBV6-1
abundance: NA
j_gene: TRBJ2-3
d_gene: TRBD2
CDR3nt: TGTGCCAGCAGTGAAATTAGCGGGGGGCGCACAGATACGCAGTATTTT
CDR3aa: CASSEISGGRTDTQYF

v_gene: TRBV11-2
abundance: once
j_gene: TRBJ2-2
d_gene: TRBD1
CDR3nt: TGTGCCAGCAGCTTGATGTCGGGACAGGGTTTAAGGACCGGGGAGCTGTTTTTT
CDR3aa: CASSLMSGQGLRTGELFF

v_gene: TRBV5-4
abundance: NA
j_gene: TRBJ2-5
d_gene: NA
CDR3nt: TGTGCCAGCAGCGCCCAATGGGGCCCAGAGACCCAGTACTTC
CDR3aa: CASSAQWGPETQYF

v_gene: TRBV30
abundance: few
j_gene: TRBJ1-1
d_gene: NA
CDR3nt: TGTGCCTGGTTCCGCCCCAGAGGGTTACTCCATGGGATGAACACTGAAGCTTTCTTT
CDR3aa: CAWFRPRGLLHGMNTEAFF

v_gene: TRBV6-2/TRBV6-3
abundance: once
j_gene: TRBJ2-6
d_gene: NA
CDR3nt: TGTGCCAGCAGTGGGGACACTGGGGCCAACGTCCTGACTTTC
CDR3aa: CASSGDTGANVLTF

v_gene: TRBV28
abundance: NA
j_gene: TRBJ2-2
d_gene: NA
CDR3nt: TGTGCCAGCAGTTTCTCCGGAGGCAGCGGGGAGCTGTTTTTT
CDR3aa: CASSFSGGSGELFF

v_gene: TRBV2
abundance: NA
j_gene: TRBJ1-4
d_gene: TRBD1
CDR3nt: TGTGCCAGCAGTGAAGTCGGGACAGGGGAATTTGCAACTAATGAAAAACTGTTTTTT
CDR3aa: CASSEVGTGEFATNEKLFF

v_gene: TRBV5-8
abundance: NA
j_gene: TRBJ1-5
d_gene: TRBD1
CDR3nt: TGTGCCAGCAGCCCACGGACAGGGTCGGGCAATCAGCCCCAGCATTTT
CDR3aa: CASSPRTGSGNQPQHF